Below, one T cell receptor beta chain is given with its context. Its antigen is not known. For the second PCR, which ran for 7 to 11 cycles, a sample-barcoded 5' primer and a J-beta primer mix were used. TCRdb redid the calling of the 5' RACE reads with MiXCR, one entry per CDR3 protein. The repertoire holds roughly 900,000 distinct CDR3 sequences, with about 48% as singletons. The source of the sample is a study of blood T cells in healthy people across ages. Study outcomes and limitations: It was the long-lived donors that had more naive CD4+ cells and higher diversity than aged donors.

The receptor's source is a young man in good health. Sequencing used blood.

CDR3 amino acids: CASSKARDRTTNEKLFF. For the CDR3, the DNA is TGCGCCAGCAGCAAGGCTAGGGACAGGACAACTAATGAAAAACTGTTTTTT. This chain uses TRBV5-1 with TRBJ1-4; 8 bases are a match to TRBD1. The CDR3 length is 17 residues. Looked up from germline, CDR1 is SGHRS and CDR2 is YFSETQ. Trimming at V came to 4 bases and at J to 0 bases, leaving 8 bases not matched to a gene.